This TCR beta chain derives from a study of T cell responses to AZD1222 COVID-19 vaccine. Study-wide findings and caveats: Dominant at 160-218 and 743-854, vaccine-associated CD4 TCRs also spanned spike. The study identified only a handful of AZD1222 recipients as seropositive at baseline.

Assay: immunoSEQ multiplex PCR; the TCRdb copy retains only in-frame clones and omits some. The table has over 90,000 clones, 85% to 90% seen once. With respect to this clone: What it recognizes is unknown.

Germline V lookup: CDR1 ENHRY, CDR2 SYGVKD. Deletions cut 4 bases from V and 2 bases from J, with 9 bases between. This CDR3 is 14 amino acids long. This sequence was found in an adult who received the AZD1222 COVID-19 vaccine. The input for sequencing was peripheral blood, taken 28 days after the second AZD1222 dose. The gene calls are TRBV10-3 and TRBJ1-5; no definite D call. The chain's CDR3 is CAISGVLGNQPQHF. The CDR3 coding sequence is TGTGCCATCAGTGGGGTCCTTGGCAATCAGCCCCAGCATTTT.